This TCR beta chain was sequenced for a study of cytomegalovirus exposure and HLA in healthy donors. Study in general: The Caucasian-associated ancestry cluster held about 80% of some 420 genotyped donors. Study observations and caveats: The study had only CMV serostatus as immune exposure information.

This PCR relied on a set of 60 Vbeta primers and 13 Jbeta primers. Sequencing was performed with immunoSEQ multiplex PCR; in TCRdb, only in-frame clones are kept and a portion is missing. The table lists fewer than 200,000 clones, approximately 71% of them singletons. As regards this clone: Antigen unknown.

CDR3 length: 11 amino acids. With 7 bases clipped from V and 7 bases from J, the junction kept 1 base outside the gene matches. Germline V lookup: CDR1 WSHSY, CDR2 SAAADI. Sequences were obtained from PBMCs. This TCR derives from a girl aged 5-17 years in good health and CMV-seronegative. This sequence joins TRBV10-2 and TRBJ2-1; TRBD2 agrees at 7 bases. The CDR3 reads CASTGGNEQFF. CDR3 DNA sequence: TGCGCCAGCACGGGAGGTAATGAGCAGTTCTTC.